What follows describes a single TCR beta chain. The record originates from a study of CD8 T cells in Susac syndrome. Trimming at V came to 0 bases and at J to 4 bases, leaving 6 bases not matched to a gene. Germline-derived CDR1 and CDR2 are MNHEY and SVGAGI. CDR3 length: 18 residues. Random hexamers were used to reverse transcribe an amount of about 0.5 to 1 ug RNA. MiXCR was run by TCRdb on the immunoSEQ multiplex PCR reads, yielding one entry per CDR3 protein. The sample holds just over 300,000 distinct CDR3 sequences, roughly 94% seen once. The authors negatively isolated CD8+ and CD4+ T cells and FACS-enriched TEMRA cells.

The source material was CD4+ T cells from PBMCs. This sequence originates from a human donor with multiple sclerosis. The chain employs TRBV6-5 and TRBJ2-5, with 15 positions matching TRBD2. The CDR3 coding sequence is TGTGCCAGCAGTTACTCCTCCCCGGGACTAGCGGGAGGAGAGACCCAGTACTTC. This sequence encodes CASSYSSPGLAGGETQYF.